These 30 T cell receptor beta chains came from one sample sequenced in a study of blood T cells in healthy people across ages (dated by TCRdb to between 2014 and 2017). To prepare the library, 5' RACE was applied. These reads were obtained on an Illumina HiSeq 2500. A second PCR of 7 to 11 cycles was performed with a sample-barcoded 5' primer and a J-beta primer mix. The public reads were run again by TCRdb, first through fastp at Q25 and then through MiXCR, and only productive beta chains were kept. A single entry per CDR3 protein holds the most common genes and DNA from its merged rows. In this sample the table shows approximately 1,000,000 distinct CDR3 sequences, less than 45% of which occur a single time. Jointly, the top ten make up around 14% of the sample. Sample: blood. These receptor sequences come from a man aged 18 to 30 in good health.

This clonotype has a handful of counts. The chain is built from TRBV4-2 and TRBJ2-3, with 9 bases that match TRBD2. There are 18 residues in the CDR3. The V segment lost 0 bases and the J segment 5 bases; nucleotides outside the gene matches: 12. Germline loops: CDR1 LGHNA, CDR2 YNFKEQ. CDR3 residues: CASSQEGGASGAGDTQYF. Written as DNA, the CDR3 is TGTGCCAGCAGCCAAGAAGGCGGAGCTAGCGGGGCGGGAGATACGCAGTATTTT.

This clonotype was detected only a few times. The chain uses TRBV20-1 and TRBJ2-1, with D perhaps matching TRBD2 (5 bases). The germline gives CDR1 DFQATT, CDR2 SNEGSKA (reference sequence). The ends were cut back, 3 bases at V and 4 bases at J, with 13 bases in the middle. The CDR3 has 14 amino acids. CDR3 sequence reads: CSARKRGIYNEQFF. In nucleotides, the CDR3 is TGCAGTGCTAGGAAACGGGGAATTTACAATGAGCAGTTCTTC.

This clonotype was observed a handful of times. The chain links TRBV5-5 to TRBJ2-1; D gene uncertain. CDR1 SGHKS and CDR2 YYEKEE come from the germline V gene (reference sequence). The CDR3 runs to 13 residues. With 6 bases removed from V and 9 bases from J, the gap between germline ends came to 16 bases. The DNA for the CDR3 is TGTGCCAGCACCTCAGGAAGTGGCTGTGAGCAGTTCTTC. Translation gives CASTSGSGCEQFF.

The chain couples TRBV2 to TRBJ1-1; TRBD1 is a possible D gene (5 bases). CDR1 and CDR2 (germline): SNHLY, FYNNEI. This CDR3 has 14 residues. V dropped 7 bases and J dropped 0 bases, with 12 bases sitting between them. The CDR3 sequence: CASKGTAMNTEAFF. The CDR3 DNA is TGTGCCAGCAAAGGGACGGCAATGAACACTGAAGCTTTCTTT.

The chain joins TRBV27 to TRBJ2-7; no definite D call. Trimming took off 7 bases at V and 5 bases at J, with 9 bases between the two ends. Germline V lookup: CDR1 MNHEY, CDR2 SMNVEV (reference sequence). CDR3 length: 11 amino acids. This CDR3 reads CASKGGHEQYF. The DNA for the CDR3 is TGTGCCAGCAAGGGTGGCCACGAGCAGTACTTC.

This clonotype showed up just once. The V and J genes are TRBV6-2 or TRBV6-3 and TRBJ1-1, with D uncertain. Germline V gene data show CDR1 as MNHEY and CDR2 as SVGEGT. The CDR3 extends over 15 amino acids. The germline V and J ends were trimmed by 2 bases and 0 bases, with 10 bases remaining between them. The CDR3 nucleotides read TGTGCCAGCAGTTACGGTCGTCAGATGAACACTGAAGCTTTCTTT. Protein sequence: CASSYGRQMNTEAFF.

The gene calls are TRBV7-2 and TRBJ2-5; 7 bases fit TRBD1. The CDR3 runs to 16 residues. V trimming: 6 bases; J trimming: 2 bases; junction bases outside the gene matches: 12. Looked up from germline, CDR1 is SGHTA and CDR2 is FQGNSA. The CDR3 nucleotides read TGTGCCAGCAGGCTATCCGGGACAGTCAATCAAGAGACCCAGTACTTC. Protein product: CASRLSGTVNQETQYF.

The V and J genes are TRBV7-2 and TRBJ1-4; D remains ambiguous. This CDR3 contains 15 residues. Deletions cut 5 bases from V and 0 bases from J, with 10 bases between. Germline CDR1 is SGHTA and CDR2 is FQGNSA. The chain's CDR3 is CASSRSTSTNEKLFF. The CDR3, as DNA: TGTGCCAGCAGCCGTTCGACATCAACTAATGAAAAACTGTTTTTT.

V gene TRBV12-3 or TRBV12-4 combines with J gene TRBJ2-3; possibly TRBD2 for D (6 bases). V was trimmed by 5 bases and J by 0 bases, leaving 12 bases between them. The CDR3 sequence is 15 residues long. In DNA form, the CDR3 reads TGTGCCAGCAGTGATAGACTAGTGAGCACAGATACGCAGTATTTT. Translated: CASSDRLVSTDTQYF.

For the CDR3, the DNA is TGTGCCAGCAGCAAAGAGGGAGAGCAGTACTTC. The encoded protein is CASSKEGEQYF. This chain links TRBV21-1 with TRBJ2-7. TRBV21-1 is classified as a pseudogene. The length of the CDR3 is 11 residues.

J is TRBJ2-1 and V is TRBV11-2, with D unresolved. V lost 3 bases and J lost 0, with 12 bases in between. The germline V gene encodes CDR1 SGHAT and CDR2 FQNNGV. The CDR3 is 16 amino acids. Here the CDR3 DNA reads TGTGCCAGCAGCTTTCCGACCCCAAGCTCCTACAATGAGCAGTTCTTC. Translating gives CASSFPTPSSYNEQFF.

V and J are TRBV2 and TRBJ2-3; TRBD2 matches 8 bases. Germline CDR1 is SNHLY and CDR2 is FYNNEI. V shed 7 bases and J 1 base; nucleotides not matched to a gene: 7. The length of the CDR3 is 15 residues. The CDR3 here is CASNGGAGGTDTQYF. The CDR3 nucleotides are TGTGCCAGCAACGGGGGGGCCGGCGGCACAGATACGCAGTATTTT.

This clonotype turned up a few times. The chain recombines TRBV6-5 with TRBJ2-3; D might be TRBD1 (6 bases). The CDR3 runs to 17 residues. Looked up from germline, CDR1 is MNHEY and CDR2 is SVGAGI. Trimming shortened V by 0 bases and J by 5 bases, and 18 bases separated the two germline ends. CDR3 sequence reads: CASSYSTIPRGGDTQYF. CDR3 nucleotides: TGTGCCAGCAGTTACTCGACAATCCCCAGGGGCGGAGATACGCAGTATTTT.

The genes are TRBV28 and TRBJ1-4; the D gene is possibly TRBD1 (5 bases). The V and J ends lost 10 bases and 7 bases respectively, with 16 bases between them. The CDR3 loop spans 13 amino acids. The germline V gene encodes CDR1 MDHEN and CDR2 SYDVKM. The CDR3 loop is CATTPGAREKLFF. The CDR3 region has the DNA TGTGCCACTACGCCCGGGGCTCGTGAAAAACTGTTTTTT.

Remarks on this clonotype: Germline is not matched at one junction end, which may reflect a read error. This sequence joins TRBV7-2 and TRBJ1-2, with D hard to call. This CDR3 has 14 residues. Germline V CDR1 and CDR2: SGHTA, FQGNSA. The CDR3 nucleotides read TGTGCCAGCAGCTCCGCCGGCAACCTATATGGCCACACCTTC. It encodes CASSSAGNLYGHTF.

This clonotype was seen a handful of times. V usage is TRBV3-1 and J usage is TRBJ1-2; TRBD1 is a possible D gene (5 bases). V was cut by 4 bases and J by 8 bases, with 14 bases left in between. From germline, CDR1 is LGHDT and CDR2 YNNKEL (reference sequence). The CDR3 extends over 13 amino acids. The CDR3 protein is CASSRQGGQGYTF. In DNA, the CDR3 is TGTGCCAGCAGCCGTCAGGGAGGTCAGGGCTACACCTTC.

The chain uses TRBV9 and TRBJ2-7; 8 nucleotides align to TRBD2. Germline V gives CDR1 SGDLS, CDR2 YYNGEE. The J segment lost 6 bases and the V segment lost 2 bases, leaving 4 bases of the junction unmatched. This CDR3 region has 13 residues. In DNA form, the CDR3 reads TGTGCCAGCAGCGTGGGACTAGTCAGCGAGCAGTACTTC. It yields the protein CASSVGLVSEQYF.

This clonotype has a handful of counts. The chain joins TRBV6-2 or TRBV6-3 to TRBJ2-1, with D possibly matching TRBD2 (6 bases). Germline V gene lookup returns CDR1 MNHEY and CDR2 SVGEGT. Trimming removed 5 bases at V and 13 bases at J, with 21 bases between. This CDR3 spans 14 amino acids. As DNA, the CDR3 is TGTGCCAGCAGTAAACCGGGACTTTGGGAGACCCAGTTCTTC. Translation gives CASSKPGLWETQFF.

The genes are TRBV24-1 and TRBJ1-4; perhaps TRBD1 as D (5 bases). V was trimmed by 3 bases and J by 0 bases, leaving 7 bases between them. The CDR3 is made up of 15 amino acids. From germline, CDR1 is KGHDR and CDR2 SFDVKD. The CDR3 sequence is CATSDQGATNEKLFF. CDR3 nucleotides: TGTGCCACCAGTGATCAGGGAGCAACTAATGAAAAACTGTTTTTT.

The chain is built from TRBV12-5 and TRBJ2-1; 9 bases match TRBD1. Near its end, the DNA agrees better with TRBJ2-7, so the J call may be wrong. Germline-derived CDR1 and CDR2 are LGHNT and FRNRAP. The CDR3 is made up of 16 amino acids. CDR3 protein: CASGLAQGAYYNEQYF. The CDR3 DNA is TGTGCTAGTGGTTTGGCACAGGGGGCCTACTACAATGAGCAGTACTTC.

This clonotype was observed a few times. This chain joins TRBV20-1 and TRBJ1-1; no clear D gene. V was clipped by 2 bases and J by 5 bases, with 12 bases between them. The CDR3 runs to 13 residues. The germline V gene has CDR1 DFQATT and CDR2 SNEGSKA (reference sequence). The CDR3 sequence: CSARQDSNTEAFF. The CDR3 DNA sequence: TGCAGTGCTAGACAGGACTCTAATACTGAAGCTTTCTTT.

The chain has TRBV6-2 or TRBV6-3 and TRBJ1-2; TRBD1 matches at 7 bases. This CDR3 spans 13 amino acids. Germline-derived CDR1 and CDR2 are MNHEY and SVGEGT. Trimming took 8 bases from V and 6 from J; bases not matched to a gene: 9. CDR3 DNA sequence: TGTGCCAGCGGACCGACAGGGAACCATGGCTACACCTTC. Protein product: CASGPTGNHGYTF.

The V and J genes are TRBV6-1 and TRBJ2-5; no clear D. The CDR3 length is 13 residues. With 3 bases removed from V and 2 bases from J, the gap between germline ends came to 7 bases. Looked up from germline, CDR1 is MNHNS and CDR2 is SASEGT. The CDR3 sequence: CASSDLGQETQYF. CDR3 in DNA: TGTGCCAGCAGTGATCTAGGGCAAGAGACCCAGTACTTC.

V usage is TRBV9 and J usage is TRBJ1-1, with D unclear. CDR3 length equals 13 residues. V was clipped by 4 bases and J by 6 bases, with 13 bases between them. Germline CDR1 is SGDLS and CDR2 is YYNGEE. The CDR3 spells CASSPYVGSEAFF. CDR3 nucleotide sequence: TGTGCCAGCAGCCCCTACGTGGGGTCTGAAGCTTTCTTT.

The chain combines TRBV9 with TRBJ2-4, with TRBD1 identical over 7 bases. Gene TRBJ2-7 matches the end of the DNA better, so the J call may be wrong. CDR3 length equals 15 residues. Germline V gene lookup returns CDR1 SGDLS and CDR2 YYNGEE. The CDR3: CASSRGQAVTYEQYF. The DNA for the CDR3 is TGTGCCAGCAGTCGCGGACAGGCTGTAACCTACGAGCAGTACTTC.

This clonotype appeared a few times. V is TRBV6-6 and J is TRBJ2-3; D possibly matches TRBD1 or TRBD2 (5 bases each). CDR1 is MNHNY and CDR2 is SVGAGI in the germline V gene (reference sequence). The length of the CDR3 is 14 residues. Between the trimmed V and J ends, which lost 2 bases and 2 bases, there was a span of 8 bases. In DNA form, the CDR3 reads TGTGCCAGCAGTTACGGGACGTACACAGATACGCAGTATTTT. Protein: CASSYGTYTDTQYF.

In its sample, this clonotype was seen a few times. The chain employs TRBV27 and TRBJ1-2; 8 nucleotides agree with TRBD1. CDR3 length equals 15 residues. The V gene end was trimmed by 3 bases and the J gene end by 1 base; junction bases not matched to a gene: 4. Germline V gene lookup returns CDR1 MNHEY and CDR2 SMNVEV (reference sequence). The CDR3 is CASSFGQGLNYGYTF. CDR3 nucleotides: TGTGCCAGCAGTTTTGGACAGGGACTTAACTATGGCTACACCTTC.

V is TRBV20-1 and J is TRBJ1-1; a weak D match, TRBD1 (6 bases). The CDR3 covers 14 residues. Germline V gives CDR1 DFQATT, CDR2 SNEGSKA (reference sequence). CDR3 protein: CSPYVGTLGTEAFF. CDR3 in DNA: TGCAGCCCCTATGTGGGGACACTCGGCACTGAAGCTTTCTTT.

The V call is TRBV12-3 or TRBV12-4, the J call TRBJ2-3; 8 nucleotides line up with TRBD1. CDR3 size: 15 residues. V was clipped by 3 bases and J by 4 bases; unmatched bases: 6. The CDR3 reads CASSFGRGHADTQYF. Written as DNA, the CDR3 is TGTGCCAGCAGTTTCGGCAGGGGGCATGCAGATACGCAGTATTTT.

The chain uses TRBV7-2 and TRBJ2-4, with TRBD1 as a possible D gene (5 bases). The J call may be wrong; the DNA end is better matched by TRBJ2-7. In germline, CDR1 is SGHTA, CDR2 FQGNSA. CDR3 length: 13 amino acids. Here the CDR3 DNA reads TGTGCCAGCAGCTTTACAGGTATCTACGAGCAGTACTTC. It is translated as CASSFTGIYEQYF.